The 23 T cell receptor beta chains below come from one sample, sequenced in a study of Graves' ophthalmopathy and Graves' hyperthyroidism listed by TCRdb under 2018. Sequencing took place on an Illumina HiSeq 2000. TCR beta CDR3 regions were amplified from RNA transcripts for repertoire sequencing. The first round of RT-PCR was done with HTBI primers and the Qiagen OneStep RT-PCR kit, and was followed by a second round of multiplex PCR, then size selection and purification. Through fastp at Q25 and MiXCR, TCRdb rebuilt clones from the public reads, retaining in-frame beta chains. Each entry merges the rows of one CDR3 protein and shows their most common DNA and genes. The sample table holds a few hundred thousand distinct CDR3 sequences, of which roughly 17% were seen once. 2% to 3% of the sample lies in the top ten. Material for sequencing was peripheral blood. These receptors were collected from an adult woman with stable Graves' hyperthyroidism.

In this sample, this clonotype turned up many times. This chain uses TRBV27 with TRBJ1-1, with D tentatively TRBD1 (5 bases). Germline lookup yields CDR1 MNHEY and CDR2 SMNVEV (reference sequence). The ends were cut back, 5 bases at V and 5 bases at J, with 15 bases in the middle. The CDR3 is 14 amino acids. Written as DNA, the CDR3 is TGTGCCAGCAGTCCCCAGGGTTTAGGTACTGAAGCTTTCTTT. This gives the protein CASSPQGLGTEAFF.

This clonotype appeared many times. This sequence joins TRBV29-1 and TRBJ1-1; 9 bases fit TRBD1. This CDR3 has 13 amino acids. Trimming took 6 bases from V and 4 from J; bases not matched to a gene: 6. The germline CDR1 and CDR2 sequences are SQVTM and ANQGSEA. CDR3 in amino acids: CSVGQGRITEAFF. CDR3 nucleotides: TGCAGCGTCGGACAGGGGAGGATCACTGAAGCTTTCTTT. Full variable domain (missing parts from reference TRBV29-1 and TRBJ1-1): SAVISQKPSRDICQRGTSLTIQCQVDSQVTMMFWYRQQPGQSLTLIATANQGSEATYESGFVIDKFPISRPNLTFSTLTVSNMSPEDSSIYLCSVGQGRITEAFFGQGTRLTVV.

This clonotype appeared many times. The CDR3 spells CASRHNGQYEQYF. DNA of the CDR3: TGTGCCAGCAGACACAACGGACAGTACGAGCAGTACTTC. V and J are TRBV6-5 and TRBJ2-7, with D possibly being TRBD1 (6 bases). CDR1 is MNHEY and CDR2 is SVGAGI in the germline V gene. Trimming pared 6 bases from V and 4 bases from J, leaving 13 bases between. This CDR3 has 13 residues.

The V call is TRBV3-1, the J call TRBJ2-2; 11 bases line up with TRBD2. The V segment lost 4 bases and the J segment 7 bases; nucleotides outside the gene matches: 2. CDR1 LGHDT and CDR2 YNNKEL come from the germline V gene (reference sequence). This CDR3 has 14 residues. The CDR3 loop is CASSRTSGHGELFF. DNA of the CDR3: TGTGCCAGCAGCCGGACTAGCGGGCACGGGGAGCTGTTTTTT.

With regard to this clonotype: A read error may explain this, as a much larger clone is one base away. The chain recombines TRBV12-5 with TRBJ1-1, with a tentative D call TRBD1 (6 bases). CDR1 and CDR2 from the germline V gene are LGHNT and FRNRAP. The length of the CDR3 is 16 residues. CDR3 DNA: TGTGCTAGTGGGTTTGGTACCAGGGACATGAACACTGTAGCTTTCTTT. Translated, it gives CASGFGTRDMNTVAFF.

The chain recombines TRBV18 with TRBJ1-5; tentative D call: TRBD1 (5 bases). The ends were cut back, 6 bases at V and 6 bases at J, with 12 bases in the middle. The germline V gene has CDR1 KGHSH and CDR2 LQKENI. CDR3 length: 13 amino acids. For the CDR3, the DNA is TGTGCCAGCTCCAGGGACGCGTCTCAGCCCCAGCATTTT. Residues: CASSRDASQPQHF.

This clonotype was seen ten or more times. The chain joins TRBV10-3 to TRBJ1-1; D remains ambiguous. Per germline, CDR1 ENHRY and CDR2 SYGVKD. V lost 2 bases, J lost 10 bases, and 11 bases lay in between. CDR3 length equals 12 residues. This chain's CDR3 is CAISETRDSAFF. Written as DNA, the CDR3 is TGTGCCATCAGTGAGACCCGGGATTCAGCTTTCTTT.

This clonotype was seen ten or more times. The chain joins TRBV6-2 or TRBV6-3 to TRBJ1-1, with D unclear. The CDR3 is 15 amino acids. CDR1 and CDR2 (germline): MNHEY, SVGEGT. The germline V and J ends were trimmed by 7 bases and 1 base, with 16 bases remaining between them. The CDR3 reads CASNQVLHRNTEAFF. The CDR3, as DNA: TGTGCCAGCAACCAGGTTCTCCACAGGAACACTGAAGCTTTCTTT.

This clonotype was picked up many times. V gene TRBV6-2 or TRBV6-3 combines with J gene TRBJ2-7; 11 bases match TRBD2. The ends lost 0 bases at V and 4 bases at J; junction bases unmatched: 2. Germline assignment: CDR1 MNHEY and CDR2 SVGEGT. The CDR3 length is 15 residues. DNA of the CDR3: TGTGCCAGCAGTTACTCGACTAGCGGGAAGTACGAGCAGTACTTC. Translated, it gives CASSYSTSGKYEQYF.

This clonotype has ten or more counts. The chain recombines TRBV28 with TRBJ2-5, with 8 positions matching TRBD2. Germline CDR1 MDHEN, CDR2 SYDVKM. After removal of 5 bases from V and 2 bases from J, the junction contained 7 bases not matched to a gene. The CDR3 runs 15 residues. Here the CDR3 reads CASSRLAPTQETQYF. DNA for the CDR3: TGTGCCAGCAGTAGACTAGCGCCCACACAAGAGACCCAGTACTTC.

Written as DNA, the CDR3 is TGTGCCAGCAGTCAGAGCCACAGGGTGCTTGGCGCGAGGCAGCCCCAGCATTTT. Its translation: CASSQSHRVLGARQPQHF. The chain combines TRBV12-3 or TRBV12-4 with TRBJ1-5; possibly TRBD1 for D (6 bases). Trimming left V 5 bases short and J 7 bases short, with 27 bases between. The CDR3 runs to 18 residues.

The genes are TRBV24-1 and TRBJ1-1; D unresolved. The CDR3 runs to 12 residues. Trimming took off 2 bases at V and 2 bases at J, with 2 bases between the two ends. Germline V lookup: CDR1 KGHDR, CDR2 SFDVKD. In nucleotides, the CDR3 is TGTGCCACCAGTGATTCAAACACTGAAGCTTTCTTT. Residues: CATSDSNTEAFF.

In this sample, this clonotype is medium-sized (0.01 to 0.1%). This rearrangement joins TRBV6-5 to TRBJ2-5; TRBD2 matches 12 bases. The ends lost 5 bases at V and 4 bases at J; junction bases unmatched: 5. Germline CDR1 and CDR2: MNHEY and SVGAGI. The CDR3 has 15 residues. The CDR3 here is CASSPLAGGRETQYF. The CDR3 DNA sequence: TGTGCCAGCAGTCCGCTAGCGGGAGGGCGAGAGACCCAGTACTTC.

This clonotype was seen repeatedly, ten times or more. The rearrangement links TRBV6-1 to TRBJ2-7; a possible D gene is TRBD2 (5 bases). This CDR3 region has 12 residues. Trimming shortened V by 6 bases and J by 2 bases, and 8 bases separated the two germline ends. In germline, CDR1 is MNHNS, CDR2 SASEGT. In DNA form, the CDR3 reads TGTGCCAGCAGCACCGGGACCTACGAGCAGTACTTC. Translating it yields CASSTGTYEQYF.

This clonotype was recorded many times. V gene TRBV28 combines with J gene TRBJ2-7; D unresolved. Trimming removed 8 bases at V and 7 bases at J, with 24 bases between. This CDR3 comprises 15 residues. Germline CDR1 MDHEN, CDR2 SYDVKM. The chain's CDR3 is CASSVIAEVPREQYF. Written as DNA, the CDR3 is TGTGCCAGCTCTGTGATAGCCGAGGTACCTAGGGAGCAGTACTTC.

In its sample, this clonotype was seen a few times. A single base separates this from a much larger clone, so it may be a read error. The V and J genes are TRBV11-2 and TRBJ2-7; 9 positions agree with TRBD1. The CDR3 loop spans 19 amino acids. Germline V gives CDR1 SGHAT, CDR2 FQNNGV. The CDR3 protein is CAGSPLGGALTGGEDEQYF. The CDR3, as DNA: TGTGCCGGCAGCCCCTTAGGAGGGGCGTTGACAGGGGGGGAAGACGAGCAGTACTTC.

This clonotype was counted at least ten times. The chain joins TRBV18 to TRBJ1-6; tentatively, D is TRBD1 (6 bases). CDR1 is KGHSH and CDR2 is LQKENI in the germline V gene. Trimming pared 2 bases from V and 7 bases from J, leaving 12 bases between. The CDR3 is 15 residues long. CDR3 DNA sequence: TGTGCCAGCTCACCAGAGACAGGATGGAATTCACCCCTCCACTTT. As protein: CASSPETGWNSPLHF.

This clonotype was observed many times. This CDR3 reads CATSREGDQPQHF. CDR3 DNA: TGTGCCACCAGCAGAGAGGGGGATCAGCCCCAGCATTTT. The chain carries TRBV15 and TRBJ1-5; tentatively, D is TRBD1 (5 bases). The CDR3 loop spans 13 amino acids. Per germline, CDR1 LNHNV and CDR2 YYDKDF (reference sequence). V lost 0 bases, J lost 5 bases, and 5 bases lay in between.

This sequence joins TRBV11-1 and TRBJ2-7; the match to TRBD1 covers 11 bases. The CDR3 is 16 residues long. Germline V CDR1 and CDR2: SGHAT, FQDESV (reference sequence). Trimming cost V 5 bases and J 5 bases; bases outside gene matches: 11. In nucleotides, the CDR3 is TGTGCCAGCAGCCCCTGGAAGGGACAGGGGGGGAACGAGCAGTACTTC. This encodes CASSPWKGQGGNEQYF.

This clonotype was counted ten times or more. This chain links TRBV7-9 with TRBJ1-2, with D hard to call. Per the germline V gene, CDR1 is SEHNR and CDR2 is FQNEAQ (reference sequence). The V gene lost 0 bases and the J gene lost 4 bases, with 6 bases spanning the gap. The CDR3 is made up of 13 amino acids. CDR3 in DNA: TGTGCCAGCAGCTTAGCTGAATCCTATGGCTACACCTTC. Its protein product is CASSLAESYGYTF.

The rearrangement links TRBV4-3 to TRBJ2-7; TRBD1 or TRBD2 may be the D gene (5 bases each). Trimming pared 5 bases from V and 3 bases from J, leaving 14 bases between. Germline V gene lookup returns CDR1 LGHNA and CDR2 YSLEER. The CDR3 runs to 14 residues. CDR3: CASSSWDRNYEQYF. CDR3 sequence (DNA): TGCGCCAGCAGCTCTTGGGACCGCAACTACGAGCAGTACTTC.

There are many counts of this clonotype. The chain couples TRBV7-2 to TRBJ1-1, with TRBD1 as a possible D gene (6 bases). The germline V and J ends were trimmed by 5 bases and 4 bases, with 17 bases remaining between them. The CDR3 contains 15 residues. Germline CDR1 and CDR2: SGHTA and FQGNSA. CDR3 bases: TGTGCCAGCAGCAAAACAGGGACTTTGAGCACTGAAGCTTTCTTT. Protein product: CASSKTGTLSTEAFF. Using reference TRBV7-2 and TRBJ1-1 for the parts outside the CDR3, the full variable domain is GAGVSQSPSNKVTEKGKDVELRCDPISGHTALYWYRQSLGQGLEFLIYFQGNSAPDKSGLPSDRFSAERTGGSVSTLTIQRTQQEDSAVYLCASSKTGTLSTEAFFGQGTRLTVV.

This clonotype was counted many times. This chain links TRBV7-2 with TRBJ2-7; TRBD2 matches 14 bases. CDR3 length equals 16 residues. V shed 1 base and J 6 bases; nucleotides not matched to a gene: 5. Germline V gene sequence: CDR1 SGHTA, CDR2 FQGNSA. The CDR3 protein is CASSLVRGLAGGEQYF. For the CDR3, the DNA is TGTGCCAGCAGCTTAGTTCGAGGACTAGCGGGGGGCGAGCAGTACTTC.